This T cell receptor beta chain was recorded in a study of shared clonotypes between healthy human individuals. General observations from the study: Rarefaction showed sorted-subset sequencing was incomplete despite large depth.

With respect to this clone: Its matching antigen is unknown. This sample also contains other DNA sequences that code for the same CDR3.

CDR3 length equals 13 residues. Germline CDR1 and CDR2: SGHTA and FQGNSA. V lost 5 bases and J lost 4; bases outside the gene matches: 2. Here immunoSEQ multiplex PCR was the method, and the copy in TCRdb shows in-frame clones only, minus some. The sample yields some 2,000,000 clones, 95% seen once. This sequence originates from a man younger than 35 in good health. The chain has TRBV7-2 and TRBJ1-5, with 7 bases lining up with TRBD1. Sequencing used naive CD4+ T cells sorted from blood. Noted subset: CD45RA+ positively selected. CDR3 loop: CASSPDRNQPQHF. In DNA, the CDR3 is TGTGCCAGCAGCCCGGACAGGAATCAGCCCCAGCATTTT. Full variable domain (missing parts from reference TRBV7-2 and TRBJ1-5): GAGVSQSPSNKVTEKGKDVELRCDPISGHTALYWYRQSLGQGLEFLIYFQGNSAPDKSGLPSDRFSAERTGGSVSTLTIQRTQQEDSAVYLCASSPDRNQPQHFGDGTRLSIL.